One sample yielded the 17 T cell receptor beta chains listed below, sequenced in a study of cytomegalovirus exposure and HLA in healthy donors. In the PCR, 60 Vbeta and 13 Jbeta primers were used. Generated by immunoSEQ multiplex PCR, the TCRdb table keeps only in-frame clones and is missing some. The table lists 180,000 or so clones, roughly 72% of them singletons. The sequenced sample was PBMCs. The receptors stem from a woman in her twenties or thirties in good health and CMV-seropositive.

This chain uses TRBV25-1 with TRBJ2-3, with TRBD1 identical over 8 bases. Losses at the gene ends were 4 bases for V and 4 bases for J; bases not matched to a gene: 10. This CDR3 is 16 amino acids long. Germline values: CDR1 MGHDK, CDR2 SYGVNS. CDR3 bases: TGTGCCAGCAGTGGAGGGTCGACAGGGGTTTCAGATACGCAGTATTTT. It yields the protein CASSGGSTGVSDTQYF.

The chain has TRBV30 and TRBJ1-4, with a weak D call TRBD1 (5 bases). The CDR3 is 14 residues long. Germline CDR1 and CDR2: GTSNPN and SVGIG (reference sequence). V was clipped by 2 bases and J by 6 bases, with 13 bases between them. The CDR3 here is CAWSFGGSDEKLFF. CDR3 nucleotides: TGTGCCTGGAGTTTCGGGGGGAGCGATGAAAAACTGTTTTTT.

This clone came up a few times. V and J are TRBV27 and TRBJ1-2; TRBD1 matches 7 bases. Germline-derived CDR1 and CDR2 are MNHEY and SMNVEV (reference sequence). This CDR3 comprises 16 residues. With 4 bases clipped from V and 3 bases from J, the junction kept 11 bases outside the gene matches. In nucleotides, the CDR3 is TGTGCCAGCAGTTCAAAAGGACAGGACCCATACTATGGCTACACCTTC. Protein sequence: CASSSKGQDPYYGYTF.

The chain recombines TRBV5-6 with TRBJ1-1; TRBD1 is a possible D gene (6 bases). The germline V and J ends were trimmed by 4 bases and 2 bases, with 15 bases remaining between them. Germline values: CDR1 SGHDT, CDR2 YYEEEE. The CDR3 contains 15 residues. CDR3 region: CASSPRTAPNTEAFF. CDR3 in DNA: TGTGCCAGCAGCCCACGGACAGCACCAAACACTGAAGCTTTCTTT.

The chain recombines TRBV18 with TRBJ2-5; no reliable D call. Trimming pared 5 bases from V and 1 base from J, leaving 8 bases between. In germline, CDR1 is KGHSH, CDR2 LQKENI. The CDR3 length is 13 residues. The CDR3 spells CASSGDLQETQYF. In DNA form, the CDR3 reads TGTGCCAGCTCAGGAGACCTCCAAGAGACCCAGTACTTC.

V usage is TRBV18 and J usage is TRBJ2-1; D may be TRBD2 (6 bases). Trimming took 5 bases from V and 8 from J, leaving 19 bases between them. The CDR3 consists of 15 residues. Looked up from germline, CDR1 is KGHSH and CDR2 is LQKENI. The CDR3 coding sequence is TGTGCCAGCTCAATGGACGGAGGGTGGGTGGATGAGCAGTTCTTC. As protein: CASSMDGGWVDEQFF.

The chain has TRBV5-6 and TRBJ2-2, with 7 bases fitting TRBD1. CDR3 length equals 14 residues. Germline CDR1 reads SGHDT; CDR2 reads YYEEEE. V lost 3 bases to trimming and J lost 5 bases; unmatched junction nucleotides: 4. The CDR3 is CASSSRQGTGELFF. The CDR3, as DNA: TGTGCCAGCAGCTCCCGACAGGGTACCGGGGAGCTGTTTTTT.

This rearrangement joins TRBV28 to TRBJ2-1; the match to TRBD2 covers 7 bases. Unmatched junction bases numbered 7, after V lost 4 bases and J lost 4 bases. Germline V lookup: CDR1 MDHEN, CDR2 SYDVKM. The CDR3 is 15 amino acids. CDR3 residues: CASSSQTSLYNEQFF. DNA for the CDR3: TGTGCCAGCAGTTCTCAGACTAGCCTATACAATGAGCAGTTCTTC.

Here the CDR3 DNA reads TGTGCCTGGAGTGTATCGGGGGGCTTAAGAAACACCATATATTTT. Amino acids: CAWSVSGGLRNTIYF. J is TRBJ1-3 and V is TRBV30; D is possibly TRBD1 (6 bases). This CDR3 comprises 15 residues. Germline V gives CDR1 GTSNPN, CDR2 SVGIG (reference sequence). Trimming stripped 0 bases from V and 5 bases from J, with 14 bases between.

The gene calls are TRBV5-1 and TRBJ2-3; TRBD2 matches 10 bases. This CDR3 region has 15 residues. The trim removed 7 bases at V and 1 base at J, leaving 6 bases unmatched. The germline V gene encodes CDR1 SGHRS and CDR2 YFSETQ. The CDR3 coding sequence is TGCGCCAGCCTACCTACTAGCGGGGGCACAGATACGCAGTATTTT. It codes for CASLPTSGGTDTQYF.

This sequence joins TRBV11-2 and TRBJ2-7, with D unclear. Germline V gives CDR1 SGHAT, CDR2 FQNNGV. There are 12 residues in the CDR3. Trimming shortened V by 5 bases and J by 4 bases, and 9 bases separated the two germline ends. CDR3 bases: TGTGCCAGCAGCCTGGCAGAATACGAGCAGTACTTC. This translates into CASSLAEYEQYF.

CDR3 DNA: TGTGCCAGTAGTGGGGAGGGCGGCTATCGCTATGGCTACACCTTC. This codes for CASSGEGGYRYGYTF. This sequence joins TRBV19 and TRBJ1-2; D is undetermined. This CDR3 region has 15 residues. V was clipped by 5 bases and J by 4 bases, with 17 bases between them. Germline V CDR1 and CDR2: LNHDA, SQIVND (reference sequence).

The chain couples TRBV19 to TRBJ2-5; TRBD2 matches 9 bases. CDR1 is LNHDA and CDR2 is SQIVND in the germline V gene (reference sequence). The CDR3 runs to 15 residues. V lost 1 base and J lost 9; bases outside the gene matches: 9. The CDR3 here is CASSIVGASGKAQYF. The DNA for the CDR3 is TGTGCCAGTAGTATAGTCGGGGCTAGCGGGAAGGCCCAGTACTTC.

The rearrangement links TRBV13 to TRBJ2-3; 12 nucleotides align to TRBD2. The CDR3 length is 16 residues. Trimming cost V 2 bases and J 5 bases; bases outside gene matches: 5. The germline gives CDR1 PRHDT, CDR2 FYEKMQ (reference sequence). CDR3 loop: CASSLRLAGVGDTQYF. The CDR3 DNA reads TGTGCCAGCAGCTTAAGACTAGCGGGAGTTGGAGATACGCAGTATTTT. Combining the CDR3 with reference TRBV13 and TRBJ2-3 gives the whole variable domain AAGVIQSPRHLIKEKRETATLKCYPIPRHDTVYWYQQGPGQDPQFLISFYEKMQSDKGSIPDRFSAQQFSDYHSELNMSSLELGDSALYFCASSLRLAGVGDTQYFGPGTRLTVL.

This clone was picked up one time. The CDR3 sequence is CASSVGGLRESEQYF. In nucleotides, the CDR3 is TGTGCCAGCAGCGTAGGGGGTCTCCGGGAGAGCGAGCAGTACTTC. The chain has TRBV9 and TRBJ2-7; tentatively, D is TRBD2 (6 bases). This CDR3 is 15 amino acids long. Germline V gene lookup returns CDR1 SGDLS and CDR2 YYNGEE. Trimming stripped 0 bases from V and 6 bases from J, with 16 bases between.

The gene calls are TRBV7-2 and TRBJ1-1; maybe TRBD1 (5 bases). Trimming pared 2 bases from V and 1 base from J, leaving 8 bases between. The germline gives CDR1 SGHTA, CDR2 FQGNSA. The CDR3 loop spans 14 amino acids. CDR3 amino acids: CASSLQGSNTEAFF. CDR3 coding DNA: TGTGCCAGCAGCTTACAGGGATCGAACACTGAAGCTTTCTTT.

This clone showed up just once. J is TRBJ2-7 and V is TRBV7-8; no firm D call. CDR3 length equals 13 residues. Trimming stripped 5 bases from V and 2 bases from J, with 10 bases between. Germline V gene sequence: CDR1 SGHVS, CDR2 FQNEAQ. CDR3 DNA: TGTGCCAGCAGCCTTCCTACGGCCTACGAGCAGTACTTC. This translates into CASSLPTAYEQYF.